This T cell receptor (beta chain) was recovered during a study of shared clonotypes between healthy human individuals. Study context: Researchers drew samples from a couple of women and three men aged 18 to 49. Whole-study findings and limits: Naive subsets, compared against memory subsets, generally had larger estimated richness values. Shared across a few donors were around 5% of the naive CD4 clonotypes.

To note about this clone: What it binds is unknown.

TCRdb's table, derived via immunoSEQ multiplex PCR, lists solely in-frame clones and lacks some. Among about 2.2 million clones, around 95% were seen once, and the ten largest hold around 1.7%. Naive-designated CD8 cells lacked CD45RO, were positively enriched for CCR7, and omitted terminally differentiated effector memory CD45RA+ cells. The sample taken for sequencing was naive CD8+ T cells from PBMCs. The TCR comes from a man between 18 and 29 years old in good health. Some clones in this sample may be carry-over from other donors' samples.

CDR3 coding DNA: TGCGCCAGCAGCCAAGATCGGACAGGGGGCGCCGAGCAGTACTTC. It yields the protein CASSQDRTGGAEQYF. The chain joins TRBV4-3 to TRBJ2-7; 11 bases map to TRBD1. Looked up from germline, CDR1 is LGHNA and CDR2 is YSLEER. The CDR3 loop spans 15 amino acids. V dropped 0 bases and J dropped 6; count of bases not matched to a gene: 4.